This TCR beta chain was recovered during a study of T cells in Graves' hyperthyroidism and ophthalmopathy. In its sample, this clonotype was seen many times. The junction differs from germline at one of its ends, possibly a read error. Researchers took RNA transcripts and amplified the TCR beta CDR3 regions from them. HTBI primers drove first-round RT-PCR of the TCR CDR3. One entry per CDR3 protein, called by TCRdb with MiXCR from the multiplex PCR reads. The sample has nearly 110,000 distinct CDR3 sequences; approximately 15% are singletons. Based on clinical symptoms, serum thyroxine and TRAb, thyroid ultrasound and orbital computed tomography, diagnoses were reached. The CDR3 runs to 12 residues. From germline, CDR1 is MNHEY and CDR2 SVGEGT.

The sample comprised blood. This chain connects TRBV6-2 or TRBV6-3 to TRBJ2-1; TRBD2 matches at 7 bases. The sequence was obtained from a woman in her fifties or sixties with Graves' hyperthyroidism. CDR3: CSGGSSYNEQFF. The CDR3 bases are TGCTCGGGCGGGAGCTCCTACAATGAGCAGTTCTTC.